This T cell receptor (beta chain) was captured in a study of blood T cell repertoires in COVID-19. Germline CDR1 LNHDA, CDR2 SQIVND (reference sequence). The CDR3 runs 12 residues. V gave up 8 bases and J gave up 3 bases, with 11 bases separating them. The method was immunoSEQ multiplex PCR; TCRdb's version includes in-frame clones alone and lacks a portion of them. The data contain more than 55,000 clones, about 92% of them singletons. The chain combines TRBV19 with TRBJ2-7; no clear D gene. Sequencing input: peripheral blood. The sequence came from a man aged 50 to 60 with active COVID-19. CDR3 amino acids: CASATENYEQYF. In DNA, the CDR3 is TGTGCCAGTGCGACGGAGAACTACGAGCAGTACTTC. Full variable domain (missing parts from reference TRBV19 and TRBJ2-7): DGGITQSPKYLFRKEGQNVTLSCEQNLNHDAMYWYRQDPGQGLRLIYYSQIVNDFQKGDIAEGYSVSREKKESFPLTVTSAQKNPTAFYLCASATENYEQYFGPGTRLTVT.